Listed here is a single TCR beta chain. With V trimmed by 9 bases and J by 1 base, 7 bases remained unmatched. The CDR3 extends over 14 amino acids. Germline V lookup: CDR1 ENHRY, CDR2 SYGVKD. The data stem from a study of cytomegalovirus exposure and HLA in healthy donors. Generated by immunoSEQ multiplex PCR, the TCRdb table keeps only in-frame clones and is missing some. The sample contains some 120,000 clones, 80% to 90% of which appear only once. The gene calls are TRBV10-3 and TRBJ2-3; TRBD1 matches 7 bases. This receptor was obtained from a woman younger than 30 in good health and CMV-seronegative. The sequenced sample consisted of PBMCs. CDR3 nucleotides: TGTGCCATTAAGACAGGGTGGGGCACAGATACGCAGTATTTT. Protein product: CAIKTGWGTDTQYF.